The source of this TCR beta chain is a study of blood T cells in healthy people across ages. This clonotype has just a few counts. Sample-barcoded 5' priming and a J-beta primer mix drove a second PCR of 7 to 11 cycles. TCRdb analysed the 5' RACE reads with MiXCR anew, one entry per CDR3 protein. The table has over 1,500,000 distinct CDR3 sequences, about two fifths seen once. Isolation per sample recovered at least 7 million PBMCs. The V gene's germline CDR1 is MGHDK and CDR2 SYGVNS. The V end lost 2 bases, the J end lost 7 bases, and 12 bases lay between the germline ends. The CDR3 extends over 14 amino acids.

The clonotype was recovered from a human donor in good health. Sequenced: blood. The chain couples TRBV25-1 to TRBJ2-1; D is possibly TRBD2 (5 bases). CDR3 DNA sequence: TGTGCCAGCAGTGAACCCGGGGTGGCTAATGAGCAGTTCTTC. It is translated as CASSEPGVANEQFF.